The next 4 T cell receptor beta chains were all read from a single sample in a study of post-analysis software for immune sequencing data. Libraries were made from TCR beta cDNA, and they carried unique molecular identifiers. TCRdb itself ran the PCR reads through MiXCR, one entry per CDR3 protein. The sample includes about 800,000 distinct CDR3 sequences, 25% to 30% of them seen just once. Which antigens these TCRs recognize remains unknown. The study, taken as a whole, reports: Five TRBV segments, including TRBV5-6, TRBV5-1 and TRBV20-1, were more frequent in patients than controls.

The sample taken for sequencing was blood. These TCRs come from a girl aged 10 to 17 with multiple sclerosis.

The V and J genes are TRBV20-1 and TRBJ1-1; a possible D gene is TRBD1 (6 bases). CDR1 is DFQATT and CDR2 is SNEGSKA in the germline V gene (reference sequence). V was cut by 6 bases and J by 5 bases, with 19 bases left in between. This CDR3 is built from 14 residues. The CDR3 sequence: CSALTGGGRTEAFF. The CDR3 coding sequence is TGCAGTGCCCTCACCGGGGGGGGCCGGACTGAAGCTTTCTTT.

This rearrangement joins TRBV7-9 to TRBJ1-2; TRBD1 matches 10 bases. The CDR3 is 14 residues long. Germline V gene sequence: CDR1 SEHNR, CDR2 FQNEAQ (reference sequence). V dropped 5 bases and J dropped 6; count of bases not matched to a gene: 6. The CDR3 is CASSPETGGDGYTF. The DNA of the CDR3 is TGTGCCAGCAGCCCAGAGACAGGGGGCGATGGCTACACCTTC.

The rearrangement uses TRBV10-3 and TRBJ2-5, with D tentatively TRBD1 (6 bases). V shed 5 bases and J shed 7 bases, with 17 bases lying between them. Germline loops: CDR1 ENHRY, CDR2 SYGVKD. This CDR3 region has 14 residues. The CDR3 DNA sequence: TGTGCCATCAGTACCCCGGGACAAGAAGGGACCCAGTACTTC. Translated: CAISTPGQEGTQYF.

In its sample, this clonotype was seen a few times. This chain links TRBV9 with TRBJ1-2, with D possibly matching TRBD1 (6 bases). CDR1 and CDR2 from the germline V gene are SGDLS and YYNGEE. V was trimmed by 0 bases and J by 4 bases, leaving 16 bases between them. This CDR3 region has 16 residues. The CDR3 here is CASSVASGGQGYGYTF. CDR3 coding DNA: TGTGCCAGCAGCGTAGCTTCTGGGGGGCAGGGCTATGGCTACACCTTC. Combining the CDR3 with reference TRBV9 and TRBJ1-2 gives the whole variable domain DSGVTQTPKHLITATGQRVTLRCSPRSGDLSVYWYQQSLDQGLQFLIQYYNGEERAKGNILERFSAQQFPDLHSELNLSSLELGDSALYFCASSVASGGQGYGYTFGSGTRLTVV.